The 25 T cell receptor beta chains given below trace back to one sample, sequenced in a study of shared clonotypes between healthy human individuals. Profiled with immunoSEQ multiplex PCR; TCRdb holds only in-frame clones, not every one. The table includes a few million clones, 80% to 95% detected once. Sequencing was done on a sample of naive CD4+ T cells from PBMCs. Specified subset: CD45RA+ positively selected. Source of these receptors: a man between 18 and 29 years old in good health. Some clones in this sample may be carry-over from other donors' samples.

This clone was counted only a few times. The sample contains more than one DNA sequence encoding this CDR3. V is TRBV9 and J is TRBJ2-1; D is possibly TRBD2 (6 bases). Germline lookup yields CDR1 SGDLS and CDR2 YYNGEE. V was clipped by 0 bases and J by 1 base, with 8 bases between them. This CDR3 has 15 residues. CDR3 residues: CASSVGGLSYNEQFF. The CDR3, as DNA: TGTGCCAGCAGCGTAGGAGGACTATCCTACAATGAGCAGTTCTTC.

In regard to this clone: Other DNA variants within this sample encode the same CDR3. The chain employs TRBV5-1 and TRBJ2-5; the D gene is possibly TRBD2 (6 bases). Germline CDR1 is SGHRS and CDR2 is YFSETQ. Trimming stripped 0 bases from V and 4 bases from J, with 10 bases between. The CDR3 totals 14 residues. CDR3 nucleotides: TGCGCCAGCAGCTTGGCCACTAGCAGAGAGACCCAGTACTTC. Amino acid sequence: CASSLATSRETQYF.

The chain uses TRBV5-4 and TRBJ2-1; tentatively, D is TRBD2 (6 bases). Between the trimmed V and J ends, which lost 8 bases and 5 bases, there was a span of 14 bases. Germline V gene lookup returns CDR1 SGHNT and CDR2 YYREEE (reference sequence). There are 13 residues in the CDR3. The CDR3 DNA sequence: TGTGCCAGGGGGACTCCAGACCACAATGAGCAGTTCTTC. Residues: CARGTPDHNEQFF.

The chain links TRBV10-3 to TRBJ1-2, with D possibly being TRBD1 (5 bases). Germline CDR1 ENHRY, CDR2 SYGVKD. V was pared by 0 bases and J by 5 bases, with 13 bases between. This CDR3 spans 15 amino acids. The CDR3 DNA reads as TGTGCCATCAGTGAGTCCAGGGACCTTGATTATGGCTACACCTTC. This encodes CAISESRDLDYGYTF.

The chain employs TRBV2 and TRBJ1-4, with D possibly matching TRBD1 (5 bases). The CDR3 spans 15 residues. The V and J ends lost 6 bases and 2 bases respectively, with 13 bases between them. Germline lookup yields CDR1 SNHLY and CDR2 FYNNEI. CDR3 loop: CASSREGLTNEKLFF. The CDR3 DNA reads TGTGCCAGCAGCCGAGAGGGGTTGACTAATGAAAAACTGTTTTTT.

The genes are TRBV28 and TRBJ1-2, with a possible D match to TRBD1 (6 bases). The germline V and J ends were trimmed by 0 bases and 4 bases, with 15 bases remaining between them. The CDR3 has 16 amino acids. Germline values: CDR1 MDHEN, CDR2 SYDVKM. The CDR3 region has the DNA TGTGCCAGCAGTTTATGGGGGACACCAAGAGTCTATGGCTACACCTTC. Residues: CASSLWGTPRVYGYTF.

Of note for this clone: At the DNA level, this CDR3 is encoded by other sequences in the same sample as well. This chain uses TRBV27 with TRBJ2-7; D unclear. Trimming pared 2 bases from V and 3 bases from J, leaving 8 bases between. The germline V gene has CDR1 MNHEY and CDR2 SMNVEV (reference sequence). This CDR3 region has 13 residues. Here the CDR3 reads CASSLVLSYEQYF. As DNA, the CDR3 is TGTGCCAGCAGTTTAGTACTAAGCTACGAGCAGTACTTC.

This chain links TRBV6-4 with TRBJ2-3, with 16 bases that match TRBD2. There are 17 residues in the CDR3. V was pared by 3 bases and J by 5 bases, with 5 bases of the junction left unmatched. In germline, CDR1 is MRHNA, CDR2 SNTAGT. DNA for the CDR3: TGTGCCAGCAGTGATTCGGGACTAGCGGGAGGGCAAGATACGCAGTATTTT. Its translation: CASSDSGLAGGQDTQYF.

The CDR3 spells CASSRLSPNTEAFF. DNA of the CDR3: TGTGCCAGCAGTAGACTGTCCCCGAACACTGAAGCTTTCTTT. V is TRBV6-1 and J is TRBJ1-1; D is uncertain. CDR3 size: 14 residues. The germline V gene encodes CDR1 MNHNS and CDR2 SASEGT. Trimming stripped 5 bases from V and 1 base from J, with 11 bases between.

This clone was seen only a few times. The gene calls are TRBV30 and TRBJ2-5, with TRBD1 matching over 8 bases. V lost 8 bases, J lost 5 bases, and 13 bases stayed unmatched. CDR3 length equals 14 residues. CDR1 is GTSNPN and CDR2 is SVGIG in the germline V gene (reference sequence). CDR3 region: CAGTFDRGGETQYF. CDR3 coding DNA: TGTGCCGGCACCTTTGACAGGGGTGGGGAGACCCAGTACTTC.

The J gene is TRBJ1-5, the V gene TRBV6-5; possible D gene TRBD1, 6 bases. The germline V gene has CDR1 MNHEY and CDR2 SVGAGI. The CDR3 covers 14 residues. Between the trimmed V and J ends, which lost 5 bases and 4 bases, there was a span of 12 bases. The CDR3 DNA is TGTGCCAGCAGTGCTTCCCAGGGGAATCAGCCCCAGCATTTT. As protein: CASSASQGNQPQHF.

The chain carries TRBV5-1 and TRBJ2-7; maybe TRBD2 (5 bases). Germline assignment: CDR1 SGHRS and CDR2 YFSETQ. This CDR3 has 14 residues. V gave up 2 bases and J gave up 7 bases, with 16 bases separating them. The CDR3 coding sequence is TGCGCCAGCAGCTTTCAGAGCCTCCCGGGGGAGCAGTACTTC. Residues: CASSFQSLPGEQYF. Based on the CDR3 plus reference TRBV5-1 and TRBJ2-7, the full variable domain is KAGVTQTPRYLIKTRGQQVTLSCSPISGHRSVSWYQQTPGQGLQFLFEYFSETQRNKGNFPGRFSGRQFSNSRSEMNVSTLELGDSALYLCASSFQSLPGEQYFGPGTRLTVT.

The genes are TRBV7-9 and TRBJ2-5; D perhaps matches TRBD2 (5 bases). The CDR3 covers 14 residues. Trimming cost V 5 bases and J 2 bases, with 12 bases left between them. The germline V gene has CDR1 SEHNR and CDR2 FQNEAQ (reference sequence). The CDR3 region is CASSQSGVQETQYF. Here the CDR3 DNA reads TGTGCCAGCAGCCAATCCGGGGTTCAAGAGACCCAGTACTTC.

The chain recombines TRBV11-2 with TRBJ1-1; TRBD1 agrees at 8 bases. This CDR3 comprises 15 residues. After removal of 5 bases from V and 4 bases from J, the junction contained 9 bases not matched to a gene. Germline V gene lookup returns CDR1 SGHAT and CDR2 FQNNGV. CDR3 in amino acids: CASSQDRGPGTEAFF. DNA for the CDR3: TGTGCCAGCAGCCAAGACAGGGGTCCGGGCACTGAAGCTTTCTTT.

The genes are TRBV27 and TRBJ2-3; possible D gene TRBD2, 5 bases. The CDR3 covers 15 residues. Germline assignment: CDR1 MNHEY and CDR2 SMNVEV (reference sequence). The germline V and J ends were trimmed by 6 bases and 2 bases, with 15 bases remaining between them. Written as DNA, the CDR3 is TGTGCCAGCAGCAGGTTGAGGGCGGACACAGATACGCAGTATTTT. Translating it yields CASSRLRADTDTQYF.

The CDR3 reads CASSEIAGGVDEQFF. The CDR3 DNA sequence: TGTGCCAGCAGTGAAATAGCGGGAGGGGTTGATGAGCAGTTCTTC. The rearrangement uses TRBV6-4 and TRBJ2-1; 11 bases fit TRBD2. CDR1 is MRHNA and CDR2 is SNTAGT in the germline V gene. The CDR3 runs 15 residues. J gave up 8 bases and V 3 bases, and 6 bases lay outside the gene matches.

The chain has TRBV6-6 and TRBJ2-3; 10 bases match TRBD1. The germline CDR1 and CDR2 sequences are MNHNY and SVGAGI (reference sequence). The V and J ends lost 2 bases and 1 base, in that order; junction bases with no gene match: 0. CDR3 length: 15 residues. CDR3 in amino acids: CASSYGTGGTDTQYF. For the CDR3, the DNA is TGTGCCAGCAGTTACGGGACAGGGGGCACAGATACGCAGTATTTT.

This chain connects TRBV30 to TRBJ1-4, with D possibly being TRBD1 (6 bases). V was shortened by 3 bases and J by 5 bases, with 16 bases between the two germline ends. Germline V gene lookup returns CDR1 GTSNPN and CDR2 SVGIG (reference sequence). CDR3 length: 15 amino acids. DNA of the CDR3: TGTGCCTGGAGCTCGGTGGGGGCAGAAAATGAAAAACTGTTTTTT. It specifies CAWSSVGAENEKLFF.

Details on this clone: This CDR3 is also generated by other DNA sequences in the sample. The CDR3 reads CASSSAGRNQPQHF. For the CDR3, the DNA is TGTGCCAGCTCATCCGCAGGGAGGAATCAGCCCCAGCATTTT. This rearrangement joins TRBV18 to TRBJ1-5, with a tentative D call TRBD1 (5 bases). Germline V lookup: CDR1 KGHSH, CDR2 LQKENI. Trimming took 5 bases from V and 4 from J, leaving 12 bases between them. The length of the CDR3 is 14 residues.

The CDR3: CASSIAGGEETQYF. For the CDR3, the DNA is TGTGCCAGTAGTATTGCGGGAGGCGAAGAGACCCAGTACTTC. The V call is TRBV19, the J call TRBJ2-5; 8 nucleotides agree with TRBD2. This CDR3 region has 14 residues. The V segment lost 3 bases and the J segment 3 bases; nucleotides outside the gene matches: 3. CDR1 is LNHDA, CDR2 SQIVND, per germline (reference sequence). The whole variable domain, filled in from reference TRBV19 and TRBJ2-5, reads DGGITQSPKYLFRKEGQNVTLSCEQNLNHDAMYWYRQDPGQGLRLIYYSQIVNDFQKGDIAEGYSVSREKKESFPLTVTSAQKNPTAFYLCASSIAGGEETQYFGPGTRLLVL.

The CDR3: CASSQPAFSYNEQFF. The CDR3 nucleotides are TGTGCCAGCAGCCAACCAGCTTTCTCCTACAATGAGCAGTTCTTC. The chain recombines TRBV6-5 with TRBJ2-1; D is uncertain. Per germline, CDR1 MNHEY and CDR2 SVGAGI. V lost 6 bases, J lost 0 bases, and 12 bases lay in between. The CDR3 is 15 amino acids.

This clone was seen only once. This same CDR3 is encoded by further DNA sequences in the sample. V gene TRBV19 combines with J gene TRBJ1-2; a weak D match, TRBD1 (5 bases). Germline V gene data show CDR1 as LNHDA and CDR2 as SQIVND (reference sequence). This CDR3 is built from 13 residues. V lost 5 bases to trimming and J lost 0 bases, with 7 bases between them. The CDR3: CASSFRANYGYTF. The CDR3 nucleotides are TGTGCCAGTAGTTTCAGGGCTAACTATGGCTACACCTTC.

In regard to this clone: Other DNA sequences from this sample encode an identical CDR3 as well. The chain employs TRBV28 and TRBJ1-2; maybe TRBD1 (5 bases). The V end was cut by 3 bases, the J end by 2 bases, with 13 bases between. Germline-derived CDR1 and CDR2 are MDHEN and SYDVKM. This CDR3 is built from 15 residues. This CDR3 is CASSLGGGRNYGYTF. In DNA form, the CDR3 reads TGTGCCAGCAGTTTGGGGGGTGGCCGAAACTATGGCTACACCTTC.

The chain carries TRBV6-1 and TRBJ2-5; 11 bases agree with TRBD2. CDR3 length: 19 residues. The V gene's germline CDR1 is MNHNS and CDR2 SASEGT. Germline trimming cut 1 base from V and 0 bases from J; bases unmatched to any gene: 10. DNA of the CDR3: TGTGCCAGCAGTGAAGGTCGGGAACTAGCGGGAGCGAACCAAGAGACCCAGTACTTC. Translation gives CASSEGRELAGANQETQYF.

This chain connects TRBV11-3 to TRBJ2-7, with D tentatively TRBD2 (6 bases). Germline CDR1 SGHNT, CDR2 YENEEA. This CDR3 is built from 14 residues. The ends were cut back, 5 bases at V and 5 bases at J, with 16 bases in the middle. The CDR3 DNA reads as TGTGCCAGCAGCGGGACTGAGCGGGCCGACGAGCAGTACTTC. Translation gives CASSGTERADEQYF. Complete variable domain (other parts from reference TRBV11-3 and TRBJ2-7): EAGVVQSPRYKIIEKKQPVAFWCNPISGHNTLYWYLQNLGQGPELLIRYENEEAVDDSQLPKDRFSAERLKGVDSTLKIQPAELGDSAVYLCASSGTERADEQYFGPGTRLTVT.